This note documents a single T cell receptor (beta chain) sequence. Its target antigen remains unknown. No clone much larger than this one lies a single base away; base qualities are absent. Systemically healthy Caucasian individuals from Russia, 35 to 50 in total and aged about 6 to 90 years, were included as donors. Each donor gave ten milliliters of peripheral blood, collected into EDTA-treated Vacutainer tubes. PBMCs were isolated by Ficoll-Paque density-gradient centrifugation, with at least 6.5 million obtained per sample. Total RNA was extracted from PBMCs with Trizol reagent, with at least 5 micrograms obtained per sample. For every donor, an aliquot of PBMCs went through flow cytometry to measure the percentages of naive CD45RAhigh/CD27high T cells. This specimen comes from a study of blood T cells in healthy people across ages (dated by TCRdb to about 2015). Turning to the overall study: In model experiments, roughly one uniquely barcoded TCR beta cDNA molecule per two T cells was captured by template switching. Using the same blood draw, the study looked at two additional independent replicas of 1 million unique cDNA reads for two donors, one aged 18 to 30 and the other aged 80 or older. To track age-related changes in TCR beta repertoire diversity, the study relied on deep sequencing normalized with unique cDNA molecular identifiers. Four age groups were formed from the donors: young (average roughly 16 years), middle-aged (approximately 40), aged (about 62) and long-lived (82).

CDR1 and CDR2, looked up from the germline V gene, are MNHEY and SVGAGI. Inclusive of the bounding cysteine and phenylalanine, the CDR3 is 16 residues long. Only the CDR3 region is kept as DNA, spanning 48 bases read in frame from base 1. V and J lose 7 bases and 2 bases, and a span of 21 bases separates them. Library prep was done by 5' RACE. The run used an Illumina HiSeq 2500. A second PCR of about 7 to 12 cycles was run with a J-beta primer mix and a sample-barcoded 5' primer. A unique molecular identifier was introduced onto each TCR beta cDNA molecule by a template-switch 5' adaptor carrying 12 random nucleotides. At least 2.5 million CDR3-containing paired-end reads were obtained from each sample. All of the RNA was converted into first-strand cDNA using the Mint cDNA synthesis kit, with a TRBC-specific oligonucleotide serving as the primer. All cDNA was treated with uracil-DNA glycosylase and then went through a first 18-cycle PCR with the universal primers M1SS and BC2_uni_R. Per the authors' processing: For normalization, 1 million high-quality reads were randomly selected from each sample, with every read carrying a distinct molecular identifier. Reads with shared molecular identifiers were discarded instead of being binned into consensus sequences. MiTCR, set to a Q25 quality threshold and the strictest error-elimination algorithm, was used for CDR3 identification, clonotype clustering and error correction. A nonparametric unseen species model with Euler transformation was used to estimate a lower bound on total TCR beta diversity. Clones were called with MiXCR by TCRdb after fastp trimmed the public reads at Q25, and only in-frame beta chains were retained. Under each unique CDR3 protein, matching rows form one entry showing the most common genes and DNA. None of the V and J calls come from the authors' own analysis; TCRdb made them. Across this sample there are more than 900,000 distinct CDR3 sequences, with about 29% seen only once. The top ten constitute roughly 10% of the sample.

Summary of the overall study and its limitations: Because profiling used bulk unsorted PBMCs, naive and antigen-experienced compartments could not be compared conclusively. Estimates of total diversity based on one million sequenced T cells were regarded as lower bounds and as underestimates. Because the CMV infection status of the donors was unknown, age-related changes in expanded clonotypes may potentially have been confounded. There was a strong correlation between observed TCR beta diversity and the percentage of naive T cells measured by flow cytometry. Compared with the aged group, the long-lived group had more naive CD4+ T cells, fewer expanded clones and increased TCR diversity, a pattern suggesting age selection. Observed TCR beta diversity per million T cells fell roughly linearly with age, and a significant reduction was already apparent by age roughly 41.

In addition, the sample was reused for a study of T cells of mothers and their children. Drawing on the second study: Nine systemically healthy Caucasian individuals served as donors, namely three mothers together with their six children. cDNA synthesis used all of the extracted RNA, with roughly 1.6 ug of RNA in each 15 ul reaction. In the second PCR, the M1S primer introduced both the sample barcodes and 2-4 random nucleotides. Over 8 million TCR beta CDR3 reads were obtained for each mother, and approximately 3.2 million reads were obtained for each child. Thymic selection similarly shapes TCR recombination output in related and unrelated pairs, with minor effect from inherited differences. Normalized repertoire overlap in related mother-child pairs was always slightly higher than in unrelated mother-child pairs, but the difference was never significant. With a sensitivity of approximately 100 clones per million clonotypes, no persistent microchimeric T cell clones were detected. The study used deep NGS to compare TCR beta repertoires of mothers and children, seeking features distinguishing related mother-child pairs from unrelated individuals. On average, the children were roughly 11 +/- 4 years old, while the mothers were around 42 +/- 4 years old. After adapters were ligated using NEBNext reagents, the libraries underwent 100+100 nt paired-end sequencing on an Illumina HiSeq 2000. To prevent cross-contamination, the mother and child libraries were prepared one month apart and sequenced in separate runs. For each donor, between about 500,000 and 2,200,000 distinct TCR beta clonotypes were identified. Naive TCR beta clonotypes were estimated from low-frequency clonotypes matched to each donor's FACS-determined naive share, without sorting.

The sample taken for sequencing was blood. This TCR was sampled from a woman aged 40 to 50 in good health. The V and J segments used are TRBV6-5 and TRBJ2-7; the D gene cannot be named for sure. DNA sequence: TGTGCCAGCATCCCCACCATGGGATTATTACCCTACGAGCAGTACTTC. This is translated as CASIPTMGLLPYEQYF.